The T cell receptor beta chain under discussion was sequenced for a study of monozygotic twins with inflammatory bowel disease. TCRdb re-called the 5' RACE reads and shows each CDR3 protein once, DNA omitted. Its clone listing holds some 400,000 distinct CDR3 sequences. Regarding this clonotype: The antigen is not known.

Sampling involved one blood draw (about 2.6 ml) for every donor. Study-level results: Discrimination among different T cell subtypes was not achievable. Clonotype overlap with others was lower in IBD patients than in healthy twins, a difference that was greatest with disease activity. Concordance status among twins (concordant versus discordant) showed no link to repertoire similarity, possibly from limited power.

The CDR3 has 14 residues. The germline CDR1 and CDR2 sequences are DFQATT and SNEGSKA (reference sequence). Sequencing input: blood. This receptor was taken from a human donor with ulcerative colitis or Crohn's disease, or a healthy co-twin of an affected twin (not recorded which). V and J are TRBV20-1 and TRBJ2-7; TCRdb's D call of TRBD2 is untestable without DNA. CDR3 region: CSTDPGLGKNEQYF.